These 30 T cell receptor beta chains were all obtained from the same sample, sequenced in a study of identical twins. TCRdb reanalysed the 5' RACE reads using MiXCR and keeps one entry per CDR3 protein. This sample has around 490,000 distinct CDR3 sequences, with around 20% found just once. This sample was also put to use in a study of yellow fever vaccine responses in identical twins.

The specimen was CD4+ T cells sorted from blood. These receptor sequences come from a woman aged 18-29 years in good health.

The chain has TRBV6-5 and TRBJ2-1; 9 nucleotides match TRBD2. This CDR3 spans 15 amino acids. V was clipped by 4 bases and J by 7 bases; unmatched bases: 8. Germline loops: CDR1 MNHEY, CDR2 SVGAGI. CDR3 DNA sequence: TGTGCCAGCAGTTCCGCCAGGACTAGCGTGAATGAGCAGTTCTTC. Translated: CASSSARTSVNEQFF.

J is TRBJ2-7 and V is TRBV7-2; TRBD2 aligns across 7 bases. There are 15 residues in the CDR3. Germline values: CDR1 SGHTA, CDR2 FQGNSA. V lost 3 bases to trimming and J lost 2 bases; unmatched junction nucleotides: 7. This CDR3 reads CASSLQSSGAYEQYF. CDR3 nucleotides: TGTGCCAGCAGCTTGCAATCTAGCGGAGCCTACGAGCAGTACTTC.

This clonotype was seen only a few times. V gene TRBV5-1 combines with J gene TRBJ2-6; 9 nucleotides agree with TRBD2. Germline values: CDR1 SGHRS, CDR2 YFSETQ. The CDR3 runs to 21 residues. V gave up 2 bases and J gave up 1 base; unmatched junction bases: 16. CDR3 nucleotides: TGCGCCAGCAGCTTTTCTCCAGGGCGAGATAGCGGGAGATCTGGGGCCAACGTCCTGACTTTC. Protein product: CASSFSPGRDSGRSGANVLTF.

The CDR3 protein is CASSQGWTGFSDNEQFF. For the CDR3, the DNA is TGTGCCAGCAGCCAAGGTTGGACAGGGTTTAGCGACAATGAGCAGTTCTTC. This rearrangement joins TRBV4-2 to TRBJ2-1, with 8 nucleotides matching TRBD1. Germline CDR1 reads LGHNA; CDR2 reads YNFKEQ. The CDR3 runs to 17 residues. The junction had 10 bases not matched to a gene; V was cut back by 1 base and J by 5 bases.

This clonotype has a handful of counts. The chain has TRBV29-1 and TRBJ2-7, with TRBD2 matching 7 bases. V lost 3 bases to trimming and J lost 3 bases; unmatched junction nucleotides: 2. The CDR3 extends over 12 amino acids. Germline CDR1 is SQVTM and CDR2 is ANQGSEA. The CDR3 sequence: CSVDGGGYEQYF. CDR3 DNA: TGCAGCGTTGACGGCGGGGGCTACGAGCAGTACTTC.

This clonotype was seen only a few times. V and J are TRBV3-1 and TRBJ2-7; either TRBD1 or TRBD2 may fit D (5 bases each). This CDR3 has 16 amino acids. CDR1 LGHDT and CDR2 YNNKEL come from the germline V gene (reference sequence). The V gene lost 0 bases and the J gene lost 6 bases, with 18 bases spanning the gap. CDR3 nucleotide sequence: TGTGCCAGCAGCCAAGAAGGAGGACGCAGGGCGGGCGAGCAGTACTTC. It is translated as CASSQEGGRRAGEQYF.

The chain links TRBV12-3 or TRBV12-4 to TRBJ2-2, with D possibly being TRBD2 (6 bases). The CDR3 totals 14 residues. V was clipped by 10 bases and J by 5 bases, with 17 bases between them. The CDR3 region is CATKTRSNTGELFF. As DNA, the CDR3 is TGTGCCACAAAGACTAGATCAAATACCGGGGAGCTGTTTTTT.

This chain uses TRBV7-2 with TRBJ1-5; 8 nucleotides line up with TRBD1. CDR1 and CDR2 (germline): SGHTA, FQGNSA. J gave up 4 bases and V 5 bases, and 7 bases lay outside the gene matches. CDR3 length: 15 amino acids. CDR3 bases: TGTGCCAGCAGCCTGTGGACAGGGCTGAATCAGCCCCAGCATTTT. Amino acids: CASSLWTGLNQPQHF.

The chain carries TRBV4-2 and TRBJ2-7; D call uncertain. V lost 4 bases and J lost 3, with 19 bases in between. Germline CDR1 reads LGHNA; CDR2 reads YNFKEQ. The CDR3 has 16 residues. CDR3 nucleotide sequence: TGTGCCAGCAGCCGCGGTGCAGCGACAACAAACTACGAGCAGTACTTC. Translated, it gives CASSRGAATTNYEQYF.

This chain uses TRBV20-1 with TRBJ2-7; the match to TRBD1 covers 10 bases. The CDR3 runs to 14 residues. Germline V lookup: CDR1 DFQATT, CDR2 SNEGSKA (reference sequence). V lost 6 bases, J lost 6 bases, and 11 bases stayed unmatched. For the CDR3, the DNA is TGCAGTGCCACACTTCGGGACAGGGGTTCCGAGCAGTACTTC. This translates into CSATLRDRGSEQYF.

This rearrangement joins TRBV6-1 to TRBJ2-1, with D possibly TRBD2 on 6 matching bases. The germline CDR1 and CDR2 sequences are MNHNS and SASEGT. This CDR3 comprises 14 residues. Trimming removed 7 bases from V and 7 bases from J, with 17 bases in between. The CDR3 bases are TGTGCCAGCAAGCGGGCATTCCCCGGGAATGAGCAGTTCTTC. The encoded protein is CASKRAFPGNEQFF.

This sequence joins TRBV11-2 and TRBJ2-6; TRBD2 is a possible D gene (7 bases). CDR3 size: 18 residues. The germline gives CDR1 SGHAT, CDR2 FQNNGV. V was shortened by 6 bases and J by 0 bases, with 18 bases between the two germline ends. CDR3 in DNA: TGTGCCAGCAGGGCCACGCGGGGGCCGAACTCTGGGGCCAACGTCCTGACTTTC. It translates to CASRATRGPNSGANVLTF.

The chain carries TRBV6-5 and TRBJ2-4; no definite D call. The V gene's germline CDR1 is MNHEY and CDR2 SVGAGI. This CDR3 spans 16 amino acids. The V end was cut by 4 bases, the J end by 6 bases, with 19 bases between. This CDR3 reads CASSLDRAHPINIQYF. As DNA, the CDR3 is TGTGCCAGCAGTTTAGACCGGGCTCACCCGATAAACATTCAGTACTTC.

The CDR3 sequence: CASSLDVGSTDTQYF. The CDR3 DNA reads as TGTGCCAGCAGCCTCGATGTGGGCAGTACAGATACGCAGTATTTT. This chain joins TRBV5-4 and TRBJ2-3, with D unresolved. CDR3 length: 15 amino acids. Trimming took 4 bases from V and 3 from J, leaving 15 bases between them. The V gene's germline CDR1 is SGHNT and CDR2 YYREEE (reference sequence).

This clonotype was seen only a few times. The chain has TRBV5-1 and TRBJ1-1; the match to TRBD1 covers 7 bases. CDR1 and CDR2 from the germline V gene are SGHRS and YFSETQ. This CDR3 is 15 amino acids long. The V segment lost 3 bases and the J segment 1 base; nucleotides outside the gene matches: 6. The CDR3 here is CASSSRQGGNTEAFF. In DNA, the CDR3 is TGCGCCAGCAGCTCCCGACAGGGCGGGAACACTGAAGCTTTCTTT.

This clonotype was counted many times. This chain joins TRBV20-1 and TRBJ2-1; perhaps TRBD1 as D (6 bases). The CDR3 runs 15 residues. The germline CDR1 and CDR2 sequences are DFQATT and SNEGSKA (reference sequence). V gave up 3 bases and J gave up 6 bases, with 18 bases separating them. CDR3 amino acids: CSARIEGRGTNEQFF. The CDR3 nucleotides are TGCAGTGCTAGGATTGAGGGCAGGGGAACCAATGAGCAGTTCTTC.

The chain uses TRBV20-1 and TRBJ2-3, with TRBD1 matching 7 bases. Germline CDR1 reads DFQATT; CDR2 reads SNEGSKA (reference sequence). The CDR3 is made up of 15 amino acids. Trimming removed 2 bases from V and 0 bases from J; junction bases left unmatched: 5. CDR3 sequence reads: CSARSPGQSTDTQYF. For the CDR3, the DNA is TGCAGTGCTAGATCGCCGGGACAGAGCACAGATACGCAGTATTTT.

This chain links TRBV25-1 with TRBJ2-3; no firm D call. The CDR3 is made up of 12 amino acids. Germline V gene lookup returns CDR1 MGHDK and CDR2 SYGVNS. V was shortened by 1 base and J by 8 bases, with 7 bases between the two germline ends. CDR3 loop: CASSELVGTQYF. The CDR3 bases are TGTGCCAGCAGTGAATTAGTGGGTACGCAGTATTTT.

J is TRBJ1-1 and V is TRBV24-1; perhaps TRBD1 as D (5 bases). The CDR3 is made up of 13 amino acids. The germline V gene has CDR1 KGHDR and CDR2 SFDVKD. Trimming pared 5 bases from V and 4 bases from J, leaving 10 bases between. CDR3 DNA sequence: TGTGCCACCAGTGGAGGCAGGGCCACTGAAGCTTTCTTT. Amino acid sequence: CATSGGRATEAFF.

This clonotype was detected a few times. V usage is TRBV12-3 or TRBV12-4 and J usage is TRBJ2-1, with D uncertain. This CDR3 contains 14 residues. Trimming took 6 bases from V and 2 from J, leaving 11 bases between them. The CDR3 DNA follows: TGTGCCAGCAGCCCTAGGCCCCCCTACAATGAGCAGTTCTTC. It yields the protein CASSPRPPYNEQFF.

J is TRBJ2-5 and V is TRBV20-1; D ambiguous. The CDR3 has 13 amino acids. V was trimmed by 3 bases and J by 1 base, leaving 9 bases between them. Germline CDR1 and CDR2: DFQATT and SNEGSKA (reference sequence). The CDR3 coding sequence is TGCAGTGCTAGGGGGTCCAGCCAAGAGACCCAGTACTTC. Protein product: CSARGSSQETQYF.

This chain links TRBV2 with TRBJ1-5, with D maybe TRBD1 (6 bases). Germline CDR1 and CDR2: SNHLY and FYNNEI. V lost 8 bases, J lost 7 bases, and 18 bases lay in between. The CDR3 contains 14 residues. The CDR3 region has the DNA TGTGCCAGCGCAGAGGGGGGTACGGGGCAGCCCCAGCATTTT. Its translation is CASAEGGTGQPQHF.

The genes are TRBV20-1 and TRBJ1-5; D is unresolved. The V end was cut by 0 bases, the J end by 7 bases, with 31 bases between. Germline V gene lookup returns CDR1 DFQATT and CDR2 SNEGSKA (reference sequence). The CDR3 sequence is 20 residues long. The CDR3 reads CSARESRVTYPGRTRQPQHF. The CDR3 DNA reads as TGCAGTGCTAGAGAGTCTAGGGTTACCTATCCTGGTAGGACTCGGCAGCCCCAGCATTTT.

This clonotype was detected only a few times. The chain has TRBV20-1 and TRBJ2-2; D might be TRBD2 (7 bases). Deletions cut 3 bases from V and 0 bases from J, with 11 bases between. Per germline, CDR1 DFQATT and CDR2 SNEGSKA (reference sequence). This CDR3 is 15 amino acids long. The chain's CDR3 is CSARLRGPNTGELFF. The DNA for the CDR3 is TGCAGTGCTAGGTTGCGGGGGCCGAACACCGGGGAGCTGTTTTTT.

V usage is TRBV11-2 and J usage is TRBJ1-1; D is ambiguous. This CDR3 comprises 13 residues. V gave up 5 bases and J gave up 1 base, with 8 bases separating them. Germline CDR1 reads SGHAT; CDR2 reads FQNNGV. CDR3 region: CASSGFSNTEAFF. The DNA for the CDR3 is TGTGCCAGCAGCGGGTTCTCGAACACTGAAGCTTTCTTT.

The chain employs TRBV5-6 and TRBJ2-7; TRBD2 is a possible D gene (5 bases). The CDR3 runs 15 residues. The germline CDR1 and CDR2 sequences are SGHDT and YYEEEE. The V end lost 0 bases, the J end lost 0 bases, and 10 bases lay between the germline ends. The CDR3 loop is CASSLGSGFSYEQYV. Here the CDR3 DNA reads TGTGCCAGCAGCTTGGGTTCGGGGTTCTCCTACGAGCAGTACGTC.

The CDR3 DNA reads TGTGCCACCAGTGATGCCCGGGTCCCTGTAAATACGCAGTATTTT. Amino acids: CATSDARVPVNTQYF. V is TRBV24-1 and J is TRBJ2-3; D is unclear. The CDR3 extends over 15 amino acids. Germline CDR1 and CDR2: KGHDR and SFDVKD. V lost 3 bases and J lost 7, with 16 bases in between.

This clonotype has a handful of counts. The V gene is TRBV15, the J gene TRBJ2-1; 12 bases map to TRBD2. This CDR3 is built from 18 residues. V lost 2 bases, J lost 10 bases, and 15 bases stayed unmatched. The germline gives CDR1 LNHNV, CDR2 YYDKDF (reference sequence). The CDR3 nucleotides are TGTGCCACCAGCAGACTGAAACTAGCGGGAGGCCCAGGCGGGGAGCAGTTCTTC. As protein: CATSRLKLAGGPGGEQFF.

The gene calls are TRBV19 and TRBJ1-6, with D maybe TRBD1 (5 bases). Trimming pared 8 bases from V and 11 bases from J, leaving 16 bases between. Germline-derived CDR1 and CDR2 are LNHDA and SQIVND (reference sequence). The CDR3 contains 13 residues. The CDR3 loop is CASQGQGKAPLHF. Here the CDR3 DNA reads TGTGCCAGTCAAGGGCAGGGAAAAGCACCCCTCCACTTT. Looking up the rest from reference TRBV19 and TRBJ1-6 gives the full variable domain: DGGITQSPKYLFRKEGQNVTLSCEQNLNHDAMYWYRQDPGQGLRLIYYSQIVNDFQKGDIAEGYSVSREKKESFPLTVTSAQKNPTAFYLCASQGQGKAPLHFGNGTRLTVT.

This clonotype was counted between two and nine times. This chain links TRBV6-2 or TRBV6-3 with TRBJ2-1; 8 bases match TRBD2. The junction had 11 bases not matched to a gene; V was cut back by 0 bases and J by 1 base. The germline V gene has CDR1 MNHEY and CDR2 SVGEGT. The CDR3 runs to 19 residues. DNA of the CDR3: TGTGCCAGCAGTTACTCGCCTGGGACTAGGGTACCTTCCTACAATGAGCAGTTCTTC. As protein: CASSYSPGTRVPSYNEQFF.